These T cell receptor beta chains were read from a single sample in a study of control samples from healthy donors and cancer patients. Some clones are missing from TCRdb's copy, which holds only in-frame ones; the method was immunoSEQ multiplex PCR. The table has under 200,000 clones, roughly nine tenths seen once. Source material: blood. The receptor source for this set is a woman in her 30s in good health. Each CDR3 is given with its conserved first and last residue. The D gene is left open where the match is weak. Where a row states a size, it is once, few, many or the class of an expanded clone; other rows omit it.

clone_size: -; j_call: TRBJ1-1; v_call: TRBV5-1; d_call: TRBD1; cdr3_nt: TGCGCCAGCAGCCCGACAGGGGTTACTGAAGCTTTCTTT; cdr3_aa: CASSPTGVTEAFF
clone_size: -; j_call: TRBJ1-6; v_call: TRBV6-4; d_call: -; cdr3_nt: TGTGCCAGACAGTTCTCTAATTCACCCCTCCACTTT; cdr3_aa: CARQFSNSPLHF
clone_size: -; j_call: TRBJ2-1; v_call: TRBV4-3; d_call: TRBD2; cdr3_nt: TGCGCCAGCAGCCAAGTTGCGGGAGGGCCCGATGAGCAGTTCTTC; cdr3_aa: CASSQVAGGPDEQFF
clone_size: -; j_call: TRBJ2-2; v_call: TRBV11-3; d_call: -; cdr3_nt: TGTGCCAGCAGCTTAGCCAGGACCGGGGAGCTGTTTTTT; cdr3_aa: CASSLARTGELFF
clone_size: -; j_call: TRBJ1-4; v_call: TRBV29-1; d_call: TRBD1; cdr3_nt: TGCAGCGTTGGAGACAGGGGGGATAATGAAAAACTGTTTTTT; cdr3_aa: CSVGDRGDNEKLFF
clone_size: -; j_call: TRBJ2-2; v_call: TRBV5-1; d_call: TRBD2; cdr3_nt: TGCGCCAGCACCCCCGGGACTAGCGACACCGGGGAGCTGTTTTTT; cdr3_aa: CASTPGTSDTGELFF
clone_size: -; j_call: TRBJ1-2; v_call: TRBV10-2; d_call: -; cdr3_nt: TGCGCCAGCAGTGAGTCGAGAGGGTATGGAGGCTACACCTTC; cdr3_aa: CASSESRGYGGYTF
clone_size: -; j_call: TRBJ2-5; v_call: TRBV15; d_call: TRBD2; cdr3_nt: TGTGCCACCAGCAGTCGGGGGGGCCGGGGAGAGACCCAGTACTTC; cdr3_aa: CATSSRGGRGETQYF
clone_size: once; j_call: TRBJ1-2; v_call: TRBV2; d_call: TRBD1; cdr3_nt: TGTGCCAGCAGCAACAGGGGGGATGGCTACACCTTC; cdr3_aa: CASSNRGDGYTF
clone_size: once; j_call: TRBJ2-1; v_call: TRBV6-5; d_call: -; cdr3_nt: TGTGCCAGCAGTCCCCACAATGAGCAGTTCTTC; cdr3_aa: CASSPHNEQFF
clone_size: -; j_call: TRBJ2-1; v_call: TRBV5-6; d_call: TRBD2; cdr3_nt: TGTGCCAGCAGCTTGGGCCCGGGACTAGCGGGGGAGGCTGAGCAGTTCTTC; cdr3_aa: CASSLGPGLAGEAEQFF
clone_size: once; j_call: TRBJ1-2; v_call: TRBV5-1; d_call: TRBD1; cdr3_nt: TGCGCCAGCAGCTTGCCCGGGACAGGGGGCCATGGCTACACCTTC; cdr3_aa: CASSLPGTGGHGYTF
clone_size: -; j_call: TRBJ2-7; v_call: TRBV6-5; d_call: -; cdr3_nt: TGTGCCAGCAAGGGATCAGGGTTACACGAGCAGTACTTC; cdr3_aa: CASKGSGLHEQYF
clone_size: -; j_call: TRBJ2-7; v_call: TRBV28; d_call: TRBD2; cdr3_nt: TGTGCCAGCAGTTTATCGGGGGGACGATACGAGCAGTACTTC; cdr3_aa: CASSLSGGRYEQYF
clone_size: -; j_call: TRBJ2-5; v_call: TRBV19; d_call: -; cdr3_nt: TGTGCCAGTAGTATGTCAAGACAAGAGACCCAGTACTTC; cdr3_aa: CASSMSRQETQYF
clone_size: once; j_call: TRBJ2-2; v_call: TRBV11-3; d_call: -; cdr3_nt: TGTGCCAGCAGCTTAGTCAGGGAGGACGGGGAGCTGTTTTTT; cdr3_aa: CASSLVREDGELFF
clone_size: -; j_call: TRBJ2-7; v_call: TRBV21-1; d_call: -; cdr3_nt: TGTGCCAGCAGCAAAGGGGTGGGGGAGCGGGGCGAGCAGTACTTC; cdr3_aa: CASSKGVGERGEQYF
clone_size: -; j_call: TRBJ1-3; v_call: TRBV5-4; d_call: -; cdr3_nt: TGTGCCAGCAGCTTGGGGGGAGATGGAAACACCATATATTTT; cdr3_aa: CASSLGGDGNTIYF
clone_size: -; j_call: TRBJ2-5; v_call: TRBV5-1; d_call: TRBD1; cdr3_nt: TGCGCCAGCAGCTTCGCCACAGGGGAAGAGACCCAGTACTTC; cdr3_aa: CASSFATGEETQYF
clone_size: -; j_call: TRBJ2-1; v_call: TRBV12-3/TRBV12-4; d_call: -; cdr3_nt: TGTGCCAGCAGTTTAGCTAGCGGTGAGCAGTTCTTC; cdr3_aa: CASSLASGEQFF
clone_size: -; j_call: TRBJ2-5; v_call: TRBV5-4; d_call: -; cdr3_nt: TGTGCCAGCAGCTTGAGGTACGACCAAGAGACCCAGTACTTC; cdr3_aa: CASSLRYDQETQYF
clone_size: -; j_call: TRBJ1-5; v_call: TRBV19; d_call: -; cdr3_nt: TGTGCCAGTAGTATAGCCCAACGATATAGCAATCAGCCCCAGCATTTT; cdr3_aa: CASSIAQRYSNQPQHF
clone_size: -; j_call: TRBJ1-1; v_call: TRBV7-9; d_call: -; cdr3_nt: TGTGCCAGCAGCTTTGCGTCGCAGGGGCACACTGAAGCTTTCTTT; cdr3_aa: CASSFASQGHTEAFF
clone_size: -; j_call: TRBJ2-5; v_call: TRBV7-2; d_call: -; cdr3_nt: TGTGCCAGCAGCTTGGGGAAAGAGACCCAGTACTTC; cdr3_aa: CASSLGKETQYF
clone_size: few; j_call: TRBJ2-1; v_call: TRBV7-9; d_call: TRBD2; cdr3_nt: TGTGCCAGCAGCTTTGGTAGCGGGGATTACAATGAGCAGTTCTTC; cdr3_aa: CASSFGSGDYNEQFF
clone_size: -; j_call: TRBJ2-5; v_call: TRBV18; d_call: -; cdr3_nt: TGTGCCAGCTCACGAGGACAACAAAAAGAGACCCAGTACTTC; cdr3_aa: CASSRGQQKETQYF
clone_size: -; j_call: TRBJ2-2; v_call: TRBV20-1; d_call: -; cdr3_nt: TGCAGTGCTAGTTTTAGCGGGAACACCGGGGAGCTGTTTTTT; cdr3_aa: CSASFSGNTGELFF
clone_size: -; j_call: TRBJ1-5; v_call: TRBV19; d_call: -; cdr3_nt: TGTGCCAGTAGTATTGGGGGTAGCAATCAGCCCCAGCATTTT; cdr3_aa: CASSIGGSNQPQHF
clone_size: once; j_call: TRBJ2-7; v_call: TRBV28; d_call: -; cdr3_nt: TGTGCCAGCAAACCAGGGAAATACGAGCAGTACTTC; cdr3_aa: CASKPGKYEQYF
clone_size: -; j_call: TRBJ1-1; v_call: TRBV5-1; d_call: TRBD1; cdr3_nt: TGCGCCAGCAGCTTGGATACAGGGGGCGGAACTGAAGCTTTCTTT; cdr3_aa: CASSLDTGGGTEAFF
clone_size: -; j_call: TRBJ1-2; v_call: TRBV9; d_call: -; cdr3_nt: TGTGCCAGCAGCGAGGTCCGGGGGGAGGGTGGCTACACCTTC; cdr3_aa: CASSEVRGEGGYTF
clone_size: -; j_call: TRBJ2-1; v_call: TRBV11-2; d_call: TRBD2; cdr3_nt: TGTGCCAGCAGCTTAGGACTAGCGGGGGGCAATGAGCAGTTCTTC; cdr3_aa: CASSLGLAGGNEQFF
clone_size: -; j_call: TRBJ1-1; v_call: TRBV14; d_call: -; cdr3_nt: TGTGCCAGCAGCCAAGACAGGAACACTGAAGCTTTCTTT; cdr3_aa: CASSQDRNTEAFF
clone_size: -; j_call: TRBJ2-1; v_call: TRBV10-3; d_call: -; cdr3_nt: TGTGCCATCAGTGAGGTACTCCCCTACAATGAGCAGTTCTTC; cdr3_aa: CAISEVLPYNEQFF
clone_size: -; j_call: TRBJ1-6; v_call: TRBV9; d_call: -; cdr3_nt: TGTGCCAGCAGCGTGAGACAGGATAATTCACCCCTCCACTTT; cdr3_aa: CASSVRQDNSPLHF
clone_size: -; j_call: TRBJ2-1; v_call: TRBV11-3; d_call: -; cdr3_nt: TGTGCCAGCAGCCCCCGGACTGATGACAATGAGCAGTTCTTC; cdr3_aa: CASSPRTDDNEQFF
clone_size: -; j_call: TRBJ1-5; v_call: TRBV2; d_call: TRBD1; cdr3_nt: TGTGCCAGCAGTATGGGACAGGCTAGCAATCAGCCCCAGCATTTT; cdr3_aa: CASSMGQASNQPQHF
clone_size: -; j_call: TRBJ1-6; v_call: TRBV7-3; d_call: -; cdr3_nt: TGTGCCAGCAGCGTCGAGGGGTTGGGGAATTCACCCCTCCACTTT; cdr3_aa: CASSVEGLGNSPLHF
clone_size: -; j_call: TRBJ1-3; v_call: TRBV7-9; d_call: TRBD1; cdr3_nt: TGTGCCAGCAGCTCACCGACAGGGCGCGGAAACACCATATATTTT; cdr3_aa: CASSSPTGRGNTIYF
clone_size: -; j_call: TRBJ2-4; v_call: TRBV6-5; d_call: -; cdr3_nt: TGTGCCAGCAGTTACGGGGTCGGGACCAAAAACATTCAGTACTTC; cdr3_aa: CASSYGVGTKNIQYF
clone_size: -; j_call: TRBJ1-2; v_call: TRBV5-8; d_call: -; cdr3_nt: TGTGCCAGCAGCTTGACAGCTAACTATGGCTACACCTTC; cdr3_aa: CASSLTANYGYTF
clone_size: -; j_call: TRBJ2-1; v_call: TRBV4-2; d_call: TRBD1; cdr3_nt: TGTGCCAGCAGCCAAGAAGGGACAGAGGGTTTTGAGCAGTTCTTC; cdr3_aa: CASSQEGTEGFEQFF
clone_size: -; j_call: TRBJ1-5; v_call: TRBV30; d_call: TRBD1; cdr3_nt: TGTGCCTGGGGGACAGGGTTACAGCCCCAGCATTTT; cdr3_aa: CAWGTGLQPQHF
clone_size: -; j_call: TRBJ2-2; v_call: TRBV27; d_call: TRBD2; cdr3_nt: TGTGCCAGCAGTTTCTCGGGACTAGCGGGAACCGGGGAGCTGTTTTTT; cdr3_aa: CASSFSGLAGTGELFF
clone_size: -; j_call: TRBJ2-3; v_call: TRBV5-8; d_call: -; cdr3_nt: TGTGCCAGCAGCTCAGGGATACCCACAGATACGCAGTATTTT; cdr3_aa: CASSSGIPTDTQYF
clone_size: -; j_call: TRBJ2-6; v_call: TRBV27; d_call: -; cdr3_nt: TGTGCCAGCAGTTTACGGGGGAACAGGGCCGATGGGGCCAACGTCCTGACTTTC; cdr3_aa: CASSLRGNRADGANVLTF
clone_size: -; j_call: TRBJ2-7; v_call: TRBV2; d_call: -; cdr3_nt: TGTGCCAGCAGTACCAACGGGGCCTACGAGCAGTACTTC; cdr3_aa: CASSTNGAYEQYF
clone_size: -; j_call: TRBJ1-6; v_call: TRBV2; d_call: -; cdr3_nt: TGTGCCAGCAGCGCCGGGACACCTTCACCCCTCCACTTT; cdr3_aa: CASSAGTPSPLHF
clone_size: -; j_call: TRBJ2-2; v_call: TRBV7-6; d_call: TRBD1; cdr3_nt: TGTGCCAGCAGCGATGGACAGGGAAACACCGGGGAGCTGTTTTTT; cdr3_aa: CASSDGQGNTGELFF
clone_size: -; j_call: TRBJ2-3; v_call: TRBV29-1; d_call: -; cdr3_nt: TGCAGCGTTGGTTTTGGAGGGTCAGATACGCAGTATTTT; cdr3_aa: CSVGFGGSDTQYF